This passage covers 21 T cell receptor beta chains from one sample sequenced in a study of T cell clusters in autoimmune cytopenias. Multiplex touch-down PCR amplified TRB using TRB-A and TRB-B pools in one tube. For each CDR3 protein, TCRdb gives one entry from its re-call of the multiplex PCR reads, without DNA. The sample holds fewer than 5,500 distinct CDR3 sequences. Each sample's input was approximately 0.25 ug genomic DNA, 35,000 to 40,000 genome equivalents. The same data also went into a second study, on T cell repertoires in aging, cancer and after chemotherapy.

The sequenced sample was peripheral blood. All receptors derive from a human donor in good health.

This clonotype is called medium-sized based on its frequency. The rearrangement joins TRBV6-5 to TRBJ2-1; lacking DNA, the TRBD1 call made by TCRdb goes unchecked. The CDR3 covers 16 residues. The germline V gene encodes CDR1 MNHEY and CDR2 SVGAGI. Here the CDR3 reads CASSPGGGGSYNEQFF.

The J gene is TRBJ1-6, the V gene TRBV30. Looked up from germline, CDR1 is GTSNPN and CDR2 is SVGIG (reference sequence). The CDR3 is 16 amino acids. The CDR3 loop reads CAWRTIIGKSNSPLHF.

This clonotype shows up as medium-sized by frequency. The CDR3 loop is CASSKPLPRGSKDGYTF. The V and J genes are TRBV19 and TRBJ1-2. Germline-derived CDR1 and CDR2 are LNHDA and SQIVND (reference sequence). The CDR3 totals 17 residues.

V is TRBV6-2 or TRBV6-3 and J is TRBJ1-1; TCRdb selects TRBD1, and the lack of DNA leaves this call unchecked. Germline V CDR1 and CDR2: MNHEY, SVGEGT. The CDR3 contains 13 residues. CDR3 sequence: CASWTGKVSEAFF.

V and J are TRBV20-1 and TRBJ2-3; the TRBD1 assignment by TCRdb is unverifiable without DNA. The CDR3 sequence is 16 residues long. The germline CDR1 and CDR2 sequences are DFQATT and SNEGSKA (reference sequence). CDR3 in amino acids: CSARGSSGGEADTQYF.

The V gene is TRBV19, the J gene TRBJ2-7; TCRdb calls TRBD2, which cannot be checked without DNA. From germline, CDR1 is LNHDA and CDR2 SQIVND (reference sequence). This CDR3 comprises 13 residues. The CDR3 loop reads CASRTSGRDEQYF.

The gene calls are TRBV5-1 and TRBJ2-1; the D call of TRBD2 rests on TCRdb alone, since no DNA is present to check it. The CDR3 has 14 amino acids. Germline loops: CDR1 SGHRS, CDR2 YFSETQ. CDR3 residues: CASSYGTSINEQFF.

This clonotype shows up as medium-sized (0.01 to 0.1%) by frequency. J is TRBJ2-7 and V is TRBV6-6; TCRdb outputs TRBD1, but without DNA this stays unchecked. The germline V gene encodes CDR1 MNHNY and CDR2 SVGAGI (reference sequence). This CDR3 spans 14 amino acids. The CDR3 is CASSYVTGEYEQYF.

The J gene is TRBJ1-6, the V gene TRBV7-2; TCRdb's assignment of TRBD1 cannot be checked, as there is no DNA. Germline assignment: CDR1 SGHTA and CDR2 FQGNSA. There are 15 residues in the CDR3. CDR3 region: CASSLEATGYSPLHF.

Considering frequency, this clonotype is medium-sized. The J gene is TRBJ2-5, the V gene TRBV27; TCRdb's assignment of TRBD1 cannot be checked, as there is no DNA. This CDR3 comprises 15 residues. Per germline, CDR1 MNHEY and CDR2 SMNVEV (reference sequence). CDR3 loop: CASSQGAVGQETQYF.

The chain links TRBV19 to TRBJ1-5; TCRdb's assignment of TRBD1 cannot be checked, as there is no DNA. CDR1 is LNHDA and CDR2 is SQIVND in the germline V gene (reference sequence). CDR3 length equals 13 residues. This CDR3 is CASKDRGLQPQHF.

The chain couples TRBV6-2 or TRBV6-3 to TRBJ1-6; the TCRdb call, TRBD1, lacks DNA for checking. Germline CDR1 MNHEY, CDR2 SVGEGT. This CDR3 region has 15 residues. The CDR3 is CASRGTGARDSPLHF.

The chain combines TRBV6-5 with TRBJ2-7; no DNA is available, so the TRBD2 call from TCRdb remains unchecked. The CDR3 covers 18 residues. Germline V CDR1 and CDR2: MNHEY, SVGAGI. CDR3 in amino acids: CASSYIFWASGSPYEQYF.

Considering frequency, this clonotype is medium-sized. V and J are TRBV30 and TRBJ2-3; the TRBD2 assignment by TCRdb is unverifiable without DNA. This CDR3 has 17 amino acids. CDR1 and CDR2 (germline): GTSNPN, SVGIG (reference sequence). The CDR3 sequence is CAWSPRPPSGREDTQYF.

This clonotype is deemed medium-sized by its frequency. This chain uses TRBV30 with TRBJ2-1. Germline V gives CDR1 GTSNPN, CDR2 SVGIG (reference sequence). The CDR3 loop spans 11 amino acids. CDR3 residues: CAWSAPTGRFF. The whole variable domain, filled in from reference TRBV30 and TRBJ2-1, reads SQTIHQWPATLVQPVGSPLSLECTVEGTSNPNLYWYRQAAGRGLQLLFYSVGIGQISSEVPQNLSASRPQDRQFILSSKKLLLSDSGFYLCAWSAPTGRFFGPGTRLTVL.

The chain is built from TRBV4-2 and TRBJ1-6; TCRdb gives TRBD1 as the D gene, but with no DNA this cannot be confirmed. Germline values: CDR1 LGHNA, CDR2 YNFKEQ. The CDR3 covers 19 residues. CDR3: CASSQDEVERRGGNSPLHF.

This clonotype is deemed medium-sized by its frequency. The chain employs TRBV5-4 and TRBJ1-3; there is no DNA to check the TCRdb D call of TRBD1. Germline CDR1 and CDR2: SGHNT and YYREEE (reference sequence). CDR3 length: 16 residues. This CDR3 is CASSLVGGISGNTIYF.

The V and J genes are TRBV5-1 and TRBJ2-1; the D gene TCRdb calls, TRBD2, cannot be checked with no DNA. This CDR3 is built from 15 residues. Per the germline V gene, CDR1 is SGHRS and CDR2 is YFSETQ. The CDR3 spells CASSLLAGPYNEQFF.

The V call is TRBV15, the J call TRBJ1-1; the D gene TCRdb calls, TRBD1, cannot be checked with no DNA. The CDR3 loop spans 14 amino acids. Germline assignment: CDR1 LNHNV and CDR2 YYDKDF (reference sequence). CDR3 loop: CATSRTVMNTEAFF.

In terms of frequency, this clonotype is medium-sized. V gene TRBV6-5 combines with J gene TRBJ2-7. Per germline, CDR1 MNHEY and CDR2 SVGAGI. The CDR3 contains 14 residues. The CDR3 sequence: CASSSTASKREQYF.

The chain employs TRBV30 and TRBJ2-5; TCRdb returns TRBD1, unconfirmable since there is no DNA. The CDR3 is made up of 15 amino acids. Germline V gives CDR1 GTSNPN, CDR2 SVGIG (reference sequence). The CDR3 loop reads CAWSPGTGLQETQYF.